These 22 T cell receptor beta chains originate from one sample sequenced in a study of identical twins. MiXCR was run by TCRdb on the 5' RACE reads, yielding one entry per CDR3 protein. The repertoire holds about 240,000 distinct CDR3 sequences, with roughly a tenth as singletons. Sequencing was done on a sample of memory T cells sorted from blood. All receptors come from a man aged 45-60 years in good health.

This clonotype was found a few times. The J gene is TRBJ1-2, the V gene TRBV4-3, with D possibly matching TRBD1 (5 bases). The CDR3 has 14 residues. Between the trimmed V and J ends, which lost 0 bases and 4 bases, there was a span of 9 bases. Germline CDR1 LGHNA, CDR2 YSLEER. In DNA, the CDR3 is TGCGCCAGCAGCCAAGACCAGGGAACCTATGGCTACACCTTC. It translates to CASSQDQGTYGYTF.

The V and J genes are TRBV19 and TRBJ1-5; D is ambiguous. The CDR3 runs to 16 residues. The V gene's germline CDR1 is LNHDA and CDR2 SQIVND (reference sequence). V was shortened by 6 bases and J by 0 bases, with 15 bases between the two germline ends. CDR3 DNA: TGTGCCAGTAGGGTCAATTCGGGTCTTAGCAATCAGCCCCAGCATTTT. Translated: CASRVNSGLSNQPQHF.

The chain carries TRBV7-7 and TRBJ2-2, with D perhaps matching TRBD2 (5 bases). Germline CDR1 is SSHAT and CDR2 is FNYEAQ (reference sequence). The CDR3 sequence is 15 residues long. V was shortened by 5 bases and J by 4 bases, with 14 bases between the two germline ends. The chain's CDR3 is CASSLRASPTGELFF. The CDR3 DNA sequence: TGTGCCAGCAGCCTTAGGGCTAGCCCCACCGGGGAGCTGTTTTTT.

The table lists this clonotype with a few counts. CDR3 in DNA: TGCGCCAGCAGCCAAGTTGGGAACAGGGTCGATTCACCCCTCCACTTT. Its protein product is CASSQVGNRVDSPLHF. The chain carries TRBV4-3 and TRBJ1-6; maybe TRBD1 (6 bases). This CDR3 has 16 residues. V lost 1 base, J lost 8 bases, and 15 bases lay in between. The germline V gene has CDR1 LGHNA and CDR2 YSLEER.

The chain has TRBV7-2 and TRBJ2-5, with 10 bases that match TRBD2. Trimming cost V 2 bases and J 7 bases; bases outside gene matches: 7. Germline values: CDR1 SGHTA, CDR2 FQGNSA. This CDR3 comprises 15 residues. CDR3 in amino acids: CASSLSRTSGATQYF. Here the CDR3 DNA reads TGTGCCAGCAGCTTATCTAGGACTAGCGGTGCGACCCAGTACTTC.

V is TRBV10-3 and J is TRBJ2-2; D remains ambiguous. Germline V gene data show CDR1 as ENHRY and CDR2 as SYGVKD. The germline V and J ends were trimmed by 6 bases and 7 bases, with 6 bases remaining between them. This CDR3 comprises 11 residues. This CDR3 is CAIRGIGELFF. As DNA, the CDR3 is TGTGCCATCAGGGGGATCGGGGAGCTGTTTTTT.

V gene TRBV5-5 combines with J gene TRBJ2-3; TRBD1 agrees at 8 bases. The V gene end was trimmed by 4 bases and the J gene end by 4 bases; junction bases not matched to a gene: 8. CDR3 size: 15 residues. Per germline, CDR1 SGHKS and CDR2 YYEKEE (reference sequence). CDR3 DNA: TGTGCCAGCAGCCGAGGGCCAGGGGGCGCAGATACGCAGTATTTT. This sequence encodes CASSRGPGGADTQYF.

This clonotype was counted at least ten times. The chain recombines TRBV29-1 with TRBJ2-3; the match to TRBD1 covers 10 bases. The CDR3 extends over 12 amino acids. Per the germline V gene, CDR1 is SQVTM and CDR2 is ANQGSEA. V was clipped by 7 bases and J by 2 bases; unmatched bases: 0. The DNA of the CDR3 is TGCAGCGGACAGGGGGCCACAGATACGCAGTATTTT. Protein product: CSGQGATDTQYF.

The genes are TRBV29-1 and TRBJ1-2, with 8 bases matching TRBD1. The CDR3 extends over 13 amino acids. V was clipped by 7 bases and J by 1 base; unmatched bases: 5. Germline V gives CDR1 SQVTM, CDR2 ANQGSEA. The CDR3 region is CSAGQGNNYGYTF. The CDR3, as DNA: TGCAGCGCCGGACAGGGAAATAACTATGGCTACACCTTC.

This clonotype was recorded at least ten times. The chain employs TRBV7-7 and TRBJ2-1, with D uncertain. The CDR3 runs to 13 residues. CDR1 SSHAT and CDR2 FNYEAQ come from the germline V gene (reference sequence). Trimming pared 1 base from V and 9 bases from J, leaving 10 bases between. As DNA, the CDR3 is TGTGCCAGCAGCTTAGGACGTTCGAGTGAGCAGTTCTTC. This sequence encodes CASSLGRSSEQFF.

V gene TRBV28 combines with J gene TRBJ1-6; D not resolved. The length of the CDR3 is 17 residues. The ends were cut back, 5 bases at V and 0 bases at J, with 14 bases in the middle. From germline, CDR1 is MDHEN and CDR2 SYDVKM. The CDR3 nucleotides are TGTGCCAGCAGTCCCGGTGGAGGGAGCTCCTATAATTCACCCCTCCACTTT. Translated: CASSPGGGSSYNSPLHF.

This clonotype was detected ten times or more. The chain combines TRBV29-1 with TRBJ2-2; D is uncertain. Deletions cut 6 bases from V and 5 bases from J, with 10 bases between. The germline V gene has CDR1 SQVTM and CDR2 ANQGSEA. The CDR3 extends over 12 amino acids. CDR3 region: CSVLLRTGELFF. CDR3 sequence (DNA): TGCAGCGTCCTACTGAGAACCGGGGAGCTGTTTTTT.

This clonotype was seen at least ten times. V usage is TRBV5-4 and J usage is TRBJ2-3, with D unclear. The CDR3 has 15 residues. With 0 bases removed from V and 7 bases from J, the gap between germline ends came to 15 bases. Per the germline V gene, CDR1 is SGHNT and CDR2 is YYREEE (reference sequence). The CDR3 loop reads CASSLGAPSINTQYF. For the CDR3, the DNA is TGTGCCAGCAGCTTGGGGGCACCGTCGATAAATACGCAGTATTTT.

This clonotype showed up many times. V gene TRBV20-1 combines with J gene TRBJ2-5; 7 bases are shared with TRBD2. This CDR3 is 13 amino acids long. Looked up from germline, CDR1 is DFQATT and CDR2 is SNEGSKA (reference sequence). V was pared by 4 bases and J by 4 bases, with 6 bases of the junction left unmatched. The CDR3, as DNA: TGCAGTGCTAAACGACTAGCAGGAGAGACCCAGTACTTC. Translation gives CSAKRLAGETQYF.

This clonotype was detected a few times. CDR3 residues: CACWEAGGSDTQYF. In DNA form, the CDR3 reads TGTGCCTGCTGGGAGGCGGGGGGGTCAGATACGCAGTATTTT. J is TRBJ2-3 and V is TRBV28, with 9 nucleotides matching TRBD2. CDR1 is MDHEN, CDR2 SYDVKM, per germline. The V segment lost 11 bases and the J segment 4 bases; nucleotides outside the gene matches: 10. The CDR3 contains 14 residues. Full variable domain (remainder filled in from reference TRBV28 and TRBJ2-3): DVKVTQSSRYLVKRTGEKVFLECVQDMDHENMFWYRQDPGLGLRLIYFSYDVKMKEKGDIPEGYSVSREKKERFSLILESASTNQTSMYLCACWEAGGSDTQYFGPGTRLTVL.

This clonotype was found many times. The chain uses TRBV7-3 and TRBJ2-3; D is unclear. This CDR3 region has 14 residues. Germline V gene sequence: CDR1 SGHTA, CDR2 FQGTGA. With 0 bases removed from V and 3 bases from J, the gap between germline ends came to 7 bases. The CDR3 region has the DNA TGTGCCAGCAGCTTAACGGCTAGTACAGATACGCAGTATTTT. The encoded protein is CASSLTASTDTQYF.

Only a few counts were recorded for this clonotype. The chain's CDR3 is CASSLGAVATNEKLFF. The CDR3 DNA is TGTGCCAGCAGCTTAGGGGCGGTTGCAACTAATGAAAAACTGTTTTTT. The chain carries TRBV7-9 and TRBJ1-4; no reliable D call. Germline V gene lookup returns CDR1 SEHNR and CDR2 FQNEAQ (reference sequence). The V end lost 1 base, the J end lost 0 bases, and 9 bases lay between the germline ends. The CDR3 covers 16 residues.

The chain is built from TRBV10-3 and TRBJ2-2; weak D call: TRBD1 (6 bases). V shed 2 bases and J shed 6 bases, with 13 bases lying between them. CDR3 size: 15 residues. Germline V gene lookup returns CDR1 ENHRY and CDR2 SYGVKD. DNA for the CDR3: TGTGCCATCAGTGAGCTGGACAGTGGTCCCGGGGAGCTGTTTTTT. Translated: CAISELDSGPGELFF.

This clonotype has just a few counts. CDR3 nucleotide sequence: TGCGCCAGCAGCACCGGACAGGCGGGGTATTCACCCCTCCACTTT. Translated: CASSTGQAGYSPLHF. V usage is TRBV5-1 and J usage is TRBJ1-6; 7 bases align to TRBD1. V lost 4 bases and J lost 8; bases outside the gene matches: 9. From germline, CDR1 is SGHRS and CDR2 YFSETQ. The CDR3 totals 15 residues. The complete variable domain, with remaining parts taken from reference TRBV5-1 and TRBJ1-6, reads KAGVTQTPRYLIKTRGQQVTLSCSPISGHRSVSWYQQTPGQGLQFLFEYFSETQRNKGNFPGRFSGRQFSNSRSEMNVSTLELGDSALYLCASSTGQAGYSPLHFGNGTRLTVT.

The chain joins TRBV7-8 to TRBJ2-5; tentative D call: TRBD1 (6 bases). Trimming cost V 5 bases and J 5 bases, with 18 bases left between them. Germline CDR1 SGHVS, CDR2 FQNEAQ. CDR3 length: 15 residues. CDR3: CASSPTRVGAETQYF. For the CDR3, the DNA is TGTGCCAGCAGCCCCACCAGGGTGGGGGCGGAGACCCAGTACTTC.

Many counts were recorded for this clonotype. V is TRBV7-2 and J is TRBJ2-1; D is ambiguous. Per the germline V gene, CDR1 is SGHTA and CDR2 is FQGNSA. The length of the CDR3 is 15 residues. V was shortened by 1 base and J by 5 bases, with 12 bases between the two germline ends. The CDR3 loop reads CASSLVWSPDNEQFF. In DNA, the CDR3 is TGTGCCAGCAGCTTAGTATGGAGTCCTGACAATGAGCAGTTCTTC.

This clonotype has ten or more counts. The V call is TRBV6-6, the J call TRBJ2-2; D ambiguous. Trimming took off 6 bases at V and 8 bases at J, with 7 bases between the two ends. The germline V gene has CDR1 MNHNY and CDR2 SVGAGI (reference sequence). CDR3 length: 11 amino acids. CDR3 protein: CASRKEGELFF. The CDR3 DNA follows: TGTGCCAGCAGGAAGGAGGGGGAGCTGTTTTTT.